Detailed here is one TCR beta chain. The data originate from a study of T cell changes during pregnancy in multiple sclerosis. TCRdb's table, derived via immunoSEQ multiplex PCR, lists solely in-frame clones and lacks some. The sample comprises tens of thousands of clones, just under 95% of which are singletons, and 0.65% to 0.95% rests with the top ten. Trimming left V 4 bases short and J 3 bases short, with 15 bases between. Germline V gene data show CDR1 as SGHRS and CDR2 as YFSETQ. This CDR3 is 15 amino acids long. Specimen: peripheral blood, collected in the third trimester of pregnancy. This receptor was obtained from a female donor with multiple sclerosis, enrolled in a pregnancy study. This chain joins TRBV5-1 and TRBJ2-3, with a weak D call TRBD2 (6 bases). Written as DNA, the CDR3 is TGCGCCAGCAGCCCAATCGGACTATCTACAGATACGCAGTATTTT. Its translation is CASSPIGLSTDTQYF.